The entry that follows covers one TCR beta chain sequence. CDR1 SGHRS and CDR2 YFSETQ come from the germline V gene. The CDR3 is made up of 14 amino acids. The V end was cut by 0 bases, the J end by 2 bases, with 9 bases between. Sequencing used immunoSEQ multiplex PCR; TCRdb keeps in-frame clones, though not all of them. The sample contains 80,000 or so clones, 70% to 85% of which appear only once. The source of the sample is a study of T cell clones after liver transplantation. The material sequenced was CD4+ T cells from blood, taken about 46 months after liver transplant. The clonotype comes from a human patient who received a liver transplant. A share of the T cells may be of graft donor origin. V gene TRBV5-1 combines with J gene TRBJ2-7, with D hard to call. Here the CDR3 DNA reads TGCGCCAGCAGCTTGGTGGTTTTGCCCTACGAGCAGTACTTC. This translates into CASSLVVLPYEQYF.